The clone carrying this T cell receptor beta chain has just one count. No antigen is known for it. Germline CDR1 SGHVS, CDR2 FQNEAQ. With 3 bases removed from V and 1 base from J, the gap between germline ends came to 13 bases. CDR3 length: 15 amino acids. The sample belongs to a study of cytomegalovirus exposure and HLA in healthy donors. Study-wide results and caveats: TRBV6-2, TRBV6-3 and some other V segments were excluded as indistinguishable.

A multiplex PCR was run with 60 Vbeta primers and 13 Jbeta primers. The table came from immunoSEQ multiplex PCR; TCRdb's copy has only in-frame clones and leaves some out. The sample has 130,000 or so clones, roughly 80% seen once. The specimen was PBMCs. The receptor's source is a woman between 50 and 59 years old in good health and CMV-seropositive. The chain uses TRBV7-8 and TRBJ2-7; D possibly corresponds to TRBD2 (6 bases). The CDR3 loop reads CASSLYGSWSYEQYF. The CDR3, as DNA: TGTGCCAGCAGCTTGTACGGGAGTTGGTCCTACGAGCAGTACTTC.